The TCR beta chain described here comes from a study of neurological immune-mediated disorders. The unsorted libraries were made from 2 million PBMCs kept at -80 C. V was cut by 3 bases and J by 0 bases, with 9 bases left in between. This CDR3 is 14 amino acids long. The V gene's germline CDR1 is SQVTM and CDR2 ANQGSEA. This clonotype was seen ten or more times. Antigen specificity is unknown. General observations from the study: Whereas HTLV-1-associated myelopathy showed the most TCR clonal expansion, multiple sclerosis showed the least, with levels below those of healthy controls.

The cDNA was synthesized by 5'RACE incorporating 10-nucleotide random UMIs. One entry per CDR3 protein results from TCRdb running MiXCR on the 5' RACE reads. The top ten clones hold around 3% of a sample with about 58,000 distinct CDR3 sequences, about 2.5% of them seen once. The TCR was taken from a man between 50 and 59 years old with multiple sclerosis. This chain joins TRBV29-1 and TRBJ1-3; D gene unclear. The sequencing sample was made of PBMCs. The CDR3 loop reads CSVDGADSGNTIYF. Written as DNA, the CDR3 is TGCAGCGTTGATGGCGCAGACTCTGGAAACACCATATATTTT. Full variable domain (missing parts from reference TRBV29-1 and TRBJ1-3): SAVISQKPSRDICQRGTSLTIQCQVDSQVTMMFWYRQQPGQSLTLIATANQGSEATYESGFVIDKFPISRPNLTFSTLTVSNMSPEDSSIYLCSVDGADSGNTIYFGEGSWLTVV.